A single sample is the source of the 30 T cell receptor beta chains below, sequenced in a study of T cell responses to AZD1222 COVID-19 vaccine. TCRdb's copy holds only in-frame clones and misses some; the assay was immunoSEQ multiplex PCR. The data show 150,000 or so clones, with approximately 90% seen just once and approximately 1.2% held by the top ten. The specimen was peripheral blood, collected 28 days after the second AZD1222 dose. The source is an adult who received the AZD1222 COVID-19 vaccine.

The chain carries TRBV6-6 and TRBJ1-4; 8 bases align to TRBD1. CDR1 MNHNY and CDR2 SVGAGI come from the germline V gene (reference sequence). The CDR3 has 16 amino acids. V lost 4 bases, J lost 1 base, and 5 bases stayed unmatched. The CDR3 region has the DNA TGTGCCAGCAGTTCCAAGACAGGGGAAACTAATGAAAAACTGTTTTTT. It translates to CASSSKTGETNEKLFF.

The count of this clone is one. The junction departs from the called germline gene at one end, perhaps through a read error. The rearrangement uses TRBV11-2 and TRBJ2-5; weak D call: TRBD2 (5 bases). The CDR3 is 14 residues long. Germline V CDR1 and CDR2: SGHAT, FQNNGV. The CDR3 coding sequence is TGTGCCAACAGCTTCCAGTGGACTGGGGAGACCCAGTACTTC. Translated: CANSFQWTGETQYF.

The rearrangement links TRBV19 to TRBJ1-5, with 7 bases fitting TRBD1. The CDR3 totals 15 residues. Trimming at V came to 8 bases and at J to 4 bases, leaving 11 bases not matched to a gene. Germline V gene sequence: CDR1 LNHDA, CDR2 SQIVND (reference sequence). The CDR3 DNA reads as TGTGCCAGTCGGGGCGGCAGGGGGACAAATCAGCCCCAGCATTTT. Amino acids: CASRGGRGTNQPQHF.

Details on this clone: In the same sample, other DNA sequences code for this CDR3. The V and J genes are TRBV6-1 and TRBJ1-5, with D perhaps matching TRBD1 (5 bases). CDR3 length: 12 residues. Trimming stripped 3 bases from V and 7 bases from J, with 7 bases between. Germline V gene lookup returns CDR1 MNHNS and CDR2 SASEGT. CDR3 protein: CASSDRVQPQHF. For the CDR3, the DNA is TGTGCCAGCAGTGACAGGGTCCAGCCCCAGCATTTT.

V and J are TRBV3-1 (or the pseudogene TRBV3-2) and TRBJ2-2, with D unclear. From germline, CDR1 is LGHDT and CDR2 YNNKEL (reference sequence). This CDR3 is built from 16 residues. V was shortened by 0 bases and J by 4 bases, with 12 bases between the two germline ends. The CDR3 reads CASSQDRRFLTGELFF. In DNA form, the CDR3 reads TGTGCCAGCAGCCAAGATCGTCGCTTTCTCACCGGGGAGCTGTTTTTT.

This chain joins TRBV6-5 and TRBJ2-5; 8 nucleotides match TRBD2. The CDR3 is 14 amino acids. With 11 bases clipped from V and 5 bases from J, the junction kept 13 bases outside the gene matches. The germline gives CDR1 MNHEY, CDR2 SVGAGI. CDR3 residues: CAGGAGTRRETQYF. CDR3 bases: TGTGCCGGGGGGGCCGGGACTAGACGGGAGACCCAGTACTTC.

V is TRBV7-9 and J is TRBJ2-5; the D is unclear. The ends were cut back, 6 bases at V and 3 bases at J, with 5 bases in the middle. The germline CDR1 and CDR2 sequences are SEHNR and FQNEAQ (reference sequence). This CDR3 is built from 11 residues. As DNA, the CDR3 is TGTGCCAGCAGTATAGAAGAGACCCAGTACTTC. Protein product: CASSIEETQYF.

The V call is TRBV11-2, the J call TRBJ1-2; D remains unclear. Trimming cost V 0 bases and J 8 bases, with 10 bases left between them. CDR3 length equals 13 residues. From germline, CDR1 is SGHAT and CDR2 FQNNGV. CDR3 sequence (DNA): TGTGCCAGCAGCTTAGAACGTCTAGGCGGCTACACCTTC. Amino acids: CASSLERLGGYTF.

The chain employs TRBV7-8 and TRBJ1-1; 7 nucleotides align to TRBD1. V shed 5 bases and J 5 bases; nucleotides not matched to a gene: 5. CDR1 is SGHVS and CDR2 is FQNEAQ in the germline V gene. The CDR3 extends over 13 amino acids. For the CDR3, the DNA is TGTGCCAGCAGCCTCACAGGGGAGACTGAAGCTTTCTTT. Residues: CASSLTGETEAFF.

The gene calls are TRBV6-2 or TRBV6-3 and TRBJ2-7; 7 bases agree with TRBD1. Germline lookup yields CDR1 MNHEY and CDR2 SVGEGT. With 4 bases clipped from V and 3 bases from J, the junction kept 3 bases outside the gene matches. The CDR3 contains 13 residues. The CDR3 reads CASSFRDSYEQYF. For the CDR3, the DNA is TGTGCCAGCAGTTTCCGGGACAGCTACGAGCAGTACTTC.

The chain has TRBV28 and TRBJ2-1; 7 nucleotides line up with TRBD2. The CDR3 totals 16 residues. V lost 8 bases and J lost 2; bases outside the gene matches: 12. The germline V gene has CDR1 MDHEN and CDR2 SYDVKM. CDR3 sequence (DNA): TGTGCCAGCCGAGTACCAAGTAGCGGGCCCTACAATGAGCAGTTCTTC. Protein sequence: CASRVPSSGPYNEQFF.

This clone has just a few counts. The gene calls are TRBV7-3 and TRBJ1-2; 9 bases fit TRBD1. The germline gives CDR1 SGHTA, CDR2 FQGTGA. V trimming: 6 bases; J trimming: 10 bases; junction bases outside the gene matches: 18. This CDR3 region has 16 residues. CDR3 loop: CASSLNPARDRVAYTF. The CDR3 coding sequence is TGTGCCAGCAGTTTGAACCCGGCCCGGGACAGGGTCGCCTACACCTTC.

The chain uses TRBV7-7 and TRBJ2-5; D might be TRBD2 (5 bases). The V end was cut by 5 bases, the J end by 2 bases, with 12 bases between. The CDR3 runs 14 residues. CDR1 SSHAT and CDR2 FNYEAQ come from the germline V gene (reference sequence). The CDR3 sequence: CASSPTGTQETQYF. The DNA for the CDR3 is TGTGCCAGCAGCCCCACGGGAACGCAAGAGACCCAGTACTTC.

CDR3 residues: CASSLVGGLEQFF. CDR3 bases: TGTGCCAGCAGCTTGGTTGGGGGACTTGAGCAGTTCTTC. This sequence joins TRBV5-6 and TRBJ2-1; TRBD2 might be the D (6 bases). Trimming took off 0 bases at V and 9 bases at J, with 10 bases between the two ends. The CDR3 consists of 13 residues. Per germline, CDR1 SGHDT and CDR2 YYEEEE.

V is TRBV6-5 and J is TRBJ1-5; 8 nucleotides align to TRBD1. Losses at the gene ends were 7 bases for V and 0 bases for J; bases not matched to a gene: 2. The germline V gene encodes CDR1 MNHEY and CDR2 SVGAGI. The CDR3 runs 14 residues. Here the CDR3 DNA reads TGTGCCAGCAACAGGGGGGTTAGCAATCAGCCCCAGCATTTT. As protein: CASNRGVSNQPQHF.

Notes on this clone: At one end the junction does not follow the germline gene, possibly because of a read error. The chain carries TRBV6-2 or TRBV6-3 and TRBJ2-7; D unresolved. CDR3 size: 14 residues. CDR1 is MNHEY and CDR2 is SVGEGT in the germline V gene. CDR3 sequence: CASRYSGFSYEQYF. The CDR3 DNA sequence: TGTGCCAGCAGGTACTCAGGTTTCTCCTACGAGCAGTACTTC.

The V gene is TRBV2, the J gene TRBJ1-4; D is ambiguous. With 0 bases removed from V and 8 bases from J, the gap between germline ends came to 16 bases. Looked up from germline, CDR1 is SNHLY and CDR2 is FYNNEI. The CDR3 runs 16 residues. The CDR3 region is CASSEAGSNLAEKLFF. CDR3 nucleotide sequence: TGTGCCAGCAGTGAAGCGGGGTCCAATCTGGCCGAAAAACTGTTTTTT.

The chain combines TRBV25-1 with TRBJ2-1; D possibly uses TRBD1 or TRBD2 (5 bases each). V was trimmed by 3 bases and J by 5 bases, leaving 23 bases between them. The CDR3 is 18 amino acids. The germline V gene encodes CDR1 MGHDK and CDR2 SYGVNS. CDR3 in DNA: TGTGCCAGCAGTGATGCAGGGAAAGTAGGCGGGTGGGACAATGAGCAGTTCTTC. Its translation is CASSDAGKVGGWDNEQFF.

The chain is built from TRBV18 and TRBJ1-5, with TRBD1 identical over 8 bases. With V trimmed by 6 bases and J by 2 bases, 9 bases remained unmatched. The CDR3 totals 16 residues. Germline V gives CDR1 KGHSH, CDR2 LQKENI. CDR3 in DNA: TGTGCCAGCTCTCCTGATACAGGGGGTCGCAATCAGCCCCAGCATTTT. This translates into CASSPDTGGRNQPQHF.

The rearrangement joins TRBV6-5 to TRBJ1-1; 9 nucleotides line up with TRBD1. Germline V gene data show CDR1 as MNHEY and CDR2 as SVGAGI. CDR3 length: 14 amino acids. Trimming removed 5 bases from V and 2 bases from J; junction bases left unmatched: 3. CDR3: CASSMDRGNTEAFF. The CDR3 DNA sequence: TGTGCCAGCAGTATGGACAGGGGTAACACTGAAGCTTTCTTT.

This clone was observed once. V and J are TRBV7-3 and TRBJ1-1, with D possibly being TRBD1 (5 bases). V shed 1 base and J shed 2 bases, with 11 bases lying between them. The CDR3 is 15 amino acids. The germline V gene encodes CDR1 SGHTA and CDR2 FQGTGA. The CDR3 region has the DNA TGTGCCAGCAGCTTAATCGCGGGGGGAAACACTGAAGCTTTCTTT. Protein sequence: CASSLIAGGNTEAFF. Using reference TRBV7-3 and TRBJ1-1 for the parts outside the CDR3, the full variable domain is GAGVSQTPSNKVTEKGKYVELRCDPISGHTALYWYRQSLGQGPEFLIYFQGTGAADDSGLPNDRFFAVRPEGSVSTLKIQRTERGDSAVYLCASSLIAGGNTEAFFGQGTRLTVV.

This chain uses TRBV2 with TRBJ2-5; weak D call: TRBD2 (5 bases). CDR1 and CDR2 (germline): SNHLY, FYNNEI. The CDR3 is 13 amino acids. Trimming stripped 6 bases from V and 4 bases from J, with 12 bases between. In DNA, the CDR3 is TGTGCCAGCAGGGACTCCTGGGCAGAGACCCAGTACTTC. This translates into CASRDSWAETQYF.

The gene calls are TRBV6-1 and TRBJ2-3; D remains unclear. Germline loops: CDR1 MNHNS, CDR2 SASEGT. This CDR3 spans 16 amino acids. Between the trimmed V and J ends, which lost 0 bases and 2 bases, there was a span of 12 bases. CDR3 in amino acids: CASSEAGGLYTDTQYF. The CDR3 DNA is TGTGCCAGCAGTGAAGCTGGCGGATTATACACAGATACGCAGTATTTT.

This clone was recorded only once. The rearrangement links TRBV18 to TRBJ1-5; 8 nucleotides line up with TRBD1. V was clipped by 0 bases and J by 0 bases; unmatched bases: 4. The CDR3 is 17 amino acids. CDR1 KGHSH and CDR2 LQKENI come from the germline V gene. CDR3 DNA: TGTGCCAGCTCACCACCGGGCAGGGGGCATAGCAATCAGCCCCAGCATTTT. Translating gives CASSPPGRGHSNQPQHF.

The chain links TRBV6-5 to TRBJ1-6; D gene ambiguous. CDR3 length: 15 residues. V was cut by 2 bases and J by 7 bases, with 12 bases left in between. The V gene's germline CDR1 is MNHEY and CDR2 SVGAGI. CDR3 amino acids: CASSYSFGPNSPLHF. CDR3 in DNA: TGTGCCAGCAGTTACAGCTTCGGGCCCAATTCACCCCTCCACTTT.

The genes are TRBV19 and TRBJ1-5, with D possibly TRBD1 on 5 matching bases. Germline CDR1 reads LNHDA; CDR2 reads SQIVND (reference sequence). This CDR3 is 16 amino acids long. V was pared by 6 bases and J by 2 bases, with 17 bases between. The CDR3 loop reads CASSSRDLWGNQPQHF. The CDR3 nucleotides are TGTGCCAGTAGCTCTCGGGACCTATGGGGCAATCAGCCCCAGCATTTT. Using reference TRBV19 and TRBJ1-5 for the parts outside the CDR3, the full variable domain is DGGITQSPKYLFRKEGQNVTLSCEQNLNHDAMYWYRQDPGQGLRLIYYSQIVNDFQKGDIAEGYSVSREKKESFPLTVTSAQKNPTAFYLCASSSRDLWGNQPQHFGDGTRLSIL.

The V and J genes are TRBV18 and TRBJ1-3; D gene ambiguous. Trimming stripped 2 bases from V and 4 bases from J, with 9 bases between. The germline V gene has CDR1 KGHSH and CDR2 LQKENI. The CDR3 has 14 amino acids. CDR3 region: CASSPTVVGNTIYF. For the CDR3, the DNA is TGTGCCAGCTCACCAACCGTCGTAGGAAACACCATATATTTT.

The V call is TRBV19, the J call TRBJ1-2; the D gene is possibly TRBD1 (6 bases). The V gene lost 5 bases and the J gene lost 7 bases, with 14 bases spanning the gap. The CDR3 contains 13 residues. Germline V lookup: CDR1 LNHDA, CDR2 SQIVND (reference sequence). This CDR3 is CASSQDRSFGYTF. The CDR3 DNA sequence: TGTGCCAGTAGTCAGGACAGATCGTTTGGCTACACCTTC.

This chain links TRBV4-1 with TRBJ2-7; D uncertain. Trimming left V 4 bases short and J 3 bases short, with 16 bases between. This CDR3 comprises 15 residues. Germline CDR1 reads MGHRA; CDR2 reads YSYEKL. The CDR3 spells CASSPVLEGSYEQYF. Here the CDR3 DNA reads TGCGCCAGCAGCCCTGTTCTAGAAGGCAGCTACGAGCAGTACTTC.

The chain links TRBV6-2 or TRBV6-3 to TRBJ1-2; 7 bases are shared with TRBD1. CDR1 is MNHEY, CDR2 SVGEGT, per germline. Trimming took 5 bases from V and 7 from J; bases not matched to a gene: 7. The CDR3 sequence is 13 residues long. The CDR3 bases are TGTGCCAGCAGTCAGGGGGAAACTGGTGGCTACACCTTC. It encodes CASSQGETGGYTF.